This note documents a single T cell receptor (beta chain) sequence. In the authors' methods: Researchers report that nucleated cell counts were estimated from reference gene primer amplification. Measured with immunoSEQ multiplex PCR; TCRdb has only the in-frame clones, and not every one. D and trimming were read from the DNA, whereas the V and J calls and clone size are those reported in that table. The sample carries 250,000 or so clones, about 80% recorded once. This sample is part of a study of blood T cell repertoires in COVID-19. Across the whole study: The cDNA or gDNA used as material had been derived from T cells, B-cell-depleted T cells, or PBMCs.

V was clipped by 2 bases and J by 4 bases; unmatched bases: 3. The CDR3 extends over 15 amino acids. In germline, CDR1 is LGHNA, CDR2 YNFKEQ. Sequenced material: peripheral blood. V usage is TRBV4-2 and J usage is TRBJ2-2; 8 bases line up with TRBD1. This receptor was taken from a woman aged 80 or over with acute or convalescent COVID-19. CDR3 protein: CASSQNRGSTGELFF. The DNA for the CDR3 is TGTGCCAGCAGCCAAAACAGGGGGTCCACCGGGGAGCTGTTTTTT.